One and the same sample provided the 18 T cell receptor beta chains below, sequenced in a study of cytomegalovirus exposure and HLA in healthy donors. PCR primers comprised 60 Vbeta and 13 Jbeta primers. Using immunoSEQ multiplex PCR, the repertoire was profiled, and TCRdb retains in-frame clones only, with some absent. This sample has 200,000 to 250,000 clones, with more than 65% found just once. Sample: PBMCs. The receptors shown here come from a man between 45 and 60 years old in good health and CMV-seronegative.

The chain employs TRBV2 and TRBJ2-7; 7 bases map to TRBD2. The CDR3 is 16 amino acids. V shed 7 bases, J shed 1 base, and the junction held 13 bases outside the gene matches. The V gene's germline CDR1 is SNHLY and CDR2 FYNNEI. The CDR3 DNA reads as TGTGCCAGCACCACGACTAGCAACCTACCTTCCTACGAGCAGTACTTC. As protein: CASTTTSNLPSYEQYF.

In the case of this clone: The sample contains more than one DNA sequence encoding this CDR3. V usage is TRBV12-5 and J usage is TRBJ1-1, with TRBD1 matching 7 bases. CDR1 is LGHNT and CDR2 is FRNRAP in the germline V gene. After removal of 1 base from V and 12 bases from J, the junction contained 5 bases not matched to a gene. The CDR3 consists of 12 residues. CDR3 region: CASGLDTGVPFF. The CDR3 DNA is TGTGCTAGTGGTTTGGATACAGGGGTTCCTTTCTTT.

The rearrangement links TRBV30 to TRBJ1-2, with 10 bases lining up with TRBD1. Per the germline V gene, CDR1 is GTSNPN and CDR2 is SVGIG (reference sequence). V lost 5 bases to trimming and J lost 7 bases; unmatched junction nucleotides: 4. The CDR3 runs 12 residues. CDR3 nucleotides: TGTGCCTGGGACAGGGGGCGTTCTGGCTACACCTTC. Translating gives CAWDRGRSGYTF.

A few counts support this clone. Other nucleotide sequences in the sample specify the same CDR3. The CDR3 reads CASSLSGGTEAFF. The DNA for the CDR3 is TGTGCCAGCAGCTTATCAGGGGGCACTGAAGCTTTCTTT. V usage is TRBV7-9 and J usage is TRBJ1-1; 7 bases match TRBD1. CDR1 and CDR2 (germline): SEHNR, FQNEAQ (reference sequence). The V segment lost 2 bases and the J segment 4 bases; nucleotides outside the gene matches: 1. The CDR3 runs to 13 residues. Full variable domain (remainder filled in from reference TRBV7-9 and TRBJ1-1): DTGVSQNPRHKITKRGQNVTFRCDPISEHNRLYWYRQTLGQGPEFLTYFQNEAQLEKSRLLSDRFSAERPKGSFSTLEIQRTEQGDSAMYLCASSLSGGTEAFFGQGTRLTVV.

The CDR3 protein is CASSLDRDQPQHF. CDR3 DNA: TGTGCCAGCAGCCTTGACAGGGACCAGCCCCAGCATTTT. The chain employs TRBV27 and TRBJ1-5; 7 bases fit TRBD1. CDR1 is MNHEY and CDR2 is SMNVEV in the germline V gene (reference sequence). The CDR3 runs 13 residues. V gave up 6 bases and J gave up 7 bases; unmatched junction bases: 6.

This clone was picked up a small number of times. The chain uses TRBV19 and TRBJ2-7, with D possibly TRBD2 on 6 matching bases. V lost 7 bases, J lost 5 bases, and 12 bases lay in between. This CDR3 has 12 residues. Germline CDR1 is LNHDA and CDR2 is SQIVND (reference sequence). The CDR3 here is CASTGTFHEQYF. The CDR3 DNA follows: TGTGCCAGTACCGGGACTTTCCACGAGCAGTACTTC.

The CDR3 bases are TGTGCCAGCAGGGCACAGGGTTATCAAGAGACCCAGTACTTC. Amino acids: CASRAQGYQETQYF. V usage is TRBV6-1 and J usage is TRBJ2-5, with a tentative D call TRBD1 (6 bases). Germline-derived CDR1 and CDR2 are MNHNS and SASEGT. The CDR3 consists of 14 residues. Trimming stripped 6 bases from V and 2 bases from J, with 13 bases between.

The rearrangement uses TRBV6-1 and TRBJ1-1; 7 bases match TRBD1. The CDR3 loop spans 13 amino acids. Germline V gives CDR1 MNHNS, CDR2 SASEGT. V lost 10 bases and J lost 0; bases outside the gene matches: 5. CDR3 DNA: TGTGCCACGACAGGGCCCATGAACACTGAAGCTTTCTTT. The encoded protein is CATTGPMNTEAFF.

The DNA for the CDR3 is TGCGCCAGCAGCCAAGATCGCGTGGGTGAGACAGTCATGAACACTGAAGCTTTCTTT. Translating it yields CASSQDRVGETVMNTEAFF. The chain uses TRBV4-1 and TRBJ1-1; D perhaps matches TRBD1 (5 bases). The V end was cut by 0 bases, the J end by 0 bases, with 20 bases between. CDR1 is MGHRA, CDR2 YSYEKL, per germline. This CDR3 comprises 19 residues.

V is TRBV5-6 and J is TRBJ2-1, with 7 bases aligning to TRBD2. Losses at the gene ends were 5 bases for V and 8 bases for J; bases not matched to a gene: 13. Looked up from germline, CDR1 is SGHDT and CDR2 is YYEEEE. The CDR3 runs 15 residues. As DNA, the CDR3 is TGTGCCAGCAGAGACTTGCGGGAGCTTCTTGATGAGCAGTTCTTC. It is translated as CASRDLRELLDEQFF.

The CDR3 sequence is CASSSGTSGSPPYF. The CDR3 DNA reads as TGTGCCAGCAGCTCCGGGACTAGCGGTTCTCCCCCGTACTTC. V is TRBV2 and J is TRBJ2-5, with 11 bases identical to TRBD2. Germline CDR1 reads SNHLY; CDR2 reads FYNNEI. Losses at the gene ends were 6 bases for V and 13 bases for J; bases not matched to a gene: 13. The CDR3 has 14 amino acids.

This chain connects TRBV5-1 to TRBJ1-4; D gene unclear. This CDR3 region has 16 residues. The V end lost 2 bases, the J end lost 0 bases, and 11 bases lay between the germline ends. Germline V gene data show CDR1 as SGHRS and CDR2 as YFSETQ. The CDR3 coding sequence is TGCGCCAGCAGCTTCGCCGGAGGAGCAACTAATGAAAAACTGTTTTTT. This sequence encodes CASSFAGGATNEKLFF.

This clone was observed a few times. The chain employs TRBV10-3 and TRBJ2-6; D uncertain. Trimming shortened V by 0 bases and J by 2 bases, and 8 bases separated the two germline ends. Germline lookup yields CDR1 ENHRY and CDR2 SYGVKD. This CDR3 contains 16 residues. In DNA, the CDR3 is TGTGCCATCAGTGAGTCAGAGGTTACTGGGGCCAACGTCCTGACTTTC. Translated: CAISESEVTGANVLTF.

This clone was observed once. The J gene is TRBJ2-7, the V gene TRBV2, with 7 nucleotides matching TRBD1. The germline V gene encodes CDR1 SNHLY and CDR2 FYNNEI. The junction had 7 bases not matched to a gene; V was cut back by 3 bases and J by 2 bases. The CDR3 consists of 15 residues. CDR3 bases: TGTGCCAGCAGTGACCCGAAGGGGGCCACCTACGAGCAGTACTTC. It encodes CASSDPKGATYEQYF.

The genes are TRBV4-1 and TRBJ1-1; 7 positions agree with TRBD1. V gave up 6 bases and J gave up 8 bases; unmatched junction bases: 3. This CDR3 region has 11 residues. CDR1 and CDR2 from the germline V gene are MGHRA and YSYEKL. CDR3 protein: CASSRDREAFF. For the CDR3, the DNA is TGCGCCAGCAGTCGGGACAGAGAAGCTTTCTTT.

The rearrangement joins TRBV7-9 to TRBJ2-7; 7 positions agree with TRBD1. Per the germline V gene, CDR1 is SEHNR and CDR2 is FQNEAQ (reference sequence). The junction had 7 bases not matched to a gene; V was cut back by 8 bases and J by 3 bases. This CDR3 is 13 amino acids long. Written as DNA, the CDR3 is TGTGCCAGCCGTGGGGCAGGGGGCTACGAGCAGTACTTC. Its translation: CASRGAGGYEQYF.

This chain uses TRBV7-3 with TRBJ2-2; 15 positions match TRBD2. After removal of 5 bases from V and 4 bases from J, the junction contained 5 bases not matched to a gene. The CDR3 extends over 17 amino acids. From germline, CDR1 is SGHTA and CDR2 FQGTGA. The CDR3 bases are TGTGCCAGCAGCCCGGGGACTAGCGGGAGGTTCACCGGGGAGCTGTTTTTT. Protein product: CASSPGTSGRFTGELFF.

This chain connects TRBV7-3 to TRBJ2-6; D not certain. V was pared by 3 bases and J by 1 base, with 4 bases between. Per germline, CDR1 SGHTA and CDR2 FQGTGA. CDR3 length: 14 amino acids. CDR3 sequence reads: CASSFRSGANVLTF. CDR3 DNA sequence: TGTGCCAGCAGCTTTCGGTCTGGGGCCAACGTCCTGACTTTC.